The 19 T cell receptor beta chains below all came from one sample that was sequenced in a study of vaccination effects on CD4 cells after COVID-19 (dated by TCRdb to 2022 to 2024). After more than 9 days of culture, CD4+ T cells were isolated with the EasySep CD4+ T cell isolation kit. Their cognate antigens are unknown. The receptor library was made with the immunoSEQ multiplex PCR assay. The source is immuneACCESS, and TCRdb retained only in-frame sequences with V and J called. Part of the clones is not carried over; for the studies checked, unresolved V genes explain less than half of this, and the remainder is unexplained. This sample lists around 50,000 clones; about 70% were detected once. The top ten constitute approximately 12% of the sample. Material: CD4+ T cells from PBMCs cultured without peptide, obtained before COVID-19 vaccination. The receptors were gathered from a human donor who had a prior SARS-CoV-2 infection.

The CDR3 DNA is TGTGCCAGCAGTGAATCCTACTATTCAGATACGCAGTATTTT. Translated: CASSESYYSDTQYF. The V gene is TRBV2, the J gene TRBJ2-3; D unclear. V was clipped by 2 bases and J by 4 bases, with 10 bases between them. The germline gives CDR1 SNHLY, CDR2 FYNNEI. The CDR3 covers 14 residues.

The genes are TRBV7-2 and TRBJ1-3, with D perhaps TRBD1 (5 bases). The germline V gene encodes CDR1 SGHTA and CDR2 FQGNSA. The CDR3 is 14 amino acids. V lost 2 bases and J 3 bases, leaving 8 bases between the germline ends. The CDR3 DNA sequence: TGTGCCAGCAGCTTACAGGGCAATGGAAACACCATATATTTT. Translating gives CASSLQGNGNTIYF.

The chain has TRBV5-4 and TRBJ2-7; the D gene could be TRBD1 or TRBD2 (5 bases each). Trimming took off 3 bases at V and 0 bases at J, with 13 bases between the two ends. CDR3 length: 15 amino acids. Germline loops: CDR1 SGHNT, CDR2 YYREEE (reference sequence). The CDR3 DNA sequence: TGTGCCAGCAGCTCTGGGACGCAGAGCTCCTACGAGCAGTACTTC. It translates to CASSSGTQSSYEQYF.

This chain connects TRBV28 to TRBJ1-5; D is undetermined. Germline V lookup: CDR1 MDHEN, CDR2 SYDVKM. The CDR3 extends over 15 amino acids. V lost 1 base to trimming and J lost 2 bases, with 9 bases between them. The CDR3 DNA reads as TGTGCCAGCAGTTTATTTCGGGCTGGCAATCAGCCCCAGCATTTT. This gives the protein CASSLFRAGNQPQHF.

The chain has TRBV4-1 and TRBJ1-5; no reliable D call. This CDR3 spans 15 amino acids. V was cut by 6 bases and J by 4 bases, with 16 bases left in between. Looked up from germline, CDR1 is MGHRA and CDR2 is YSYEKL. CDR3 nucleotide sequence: TGCGCCAGCAGGCCCAGCTTACGGGCGAATCAGCCCCAGCATTTT. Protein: CASRPSLRANQPQHF.

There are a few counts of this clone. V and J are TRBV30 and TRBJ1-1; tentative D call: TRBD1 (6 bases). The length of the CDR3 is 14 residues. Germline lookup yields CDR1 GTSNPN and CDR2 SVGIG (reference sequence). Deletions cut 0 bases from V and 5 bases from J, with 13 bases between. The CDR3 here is CAWSVGGRETEAFF. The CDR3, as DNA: TGTGCCTGGAGTGTAGGGGGGCGTGAGACTGAAGCTTTCTTT.

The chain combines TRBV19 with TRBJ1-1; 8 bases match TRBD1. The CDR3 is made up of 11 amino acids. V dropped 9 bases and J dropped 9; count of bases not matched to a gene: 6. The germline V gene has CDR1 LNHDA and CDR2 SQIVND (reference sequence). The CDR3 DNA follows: TGTGCCAGCTCGACAGGGGTTAAAGCTTTCTTT. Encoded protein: CASSTGVKAFF.

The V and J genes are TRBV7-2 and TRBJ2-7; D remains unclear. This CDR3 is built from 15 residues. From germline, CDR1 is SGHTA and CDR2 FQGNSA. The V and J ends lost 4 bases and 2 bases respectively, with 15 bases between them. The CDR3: CASSSMDGSPYEQYF. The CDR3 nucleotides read TGTGCCAGCAGCTCCATGGACGGGTCCCCCTACGAGCAGTACTTC.

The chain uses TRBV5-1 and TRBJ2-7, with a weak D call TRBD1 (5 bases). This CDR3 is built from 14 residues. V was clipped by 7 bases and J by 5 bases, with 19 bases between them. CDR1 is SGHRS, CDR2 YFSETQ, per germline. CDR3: CASATSGPLDEQYF. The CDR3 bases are TGCGCCAGCGCAACATCAGGGCCTCTGGACGAGCAGTACTTC. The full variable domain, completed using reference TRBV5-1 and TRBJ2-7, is KAGVTQTPRYLIKTRGQQVTLSCSPISGHRSVSWYQQTPGQGLQFLFEYFSETQRNKGNFPGRFSGRQFSNSRSEMNVSTLELGDSALYLCASATSGPLDEQYFGPGTRLTVT.

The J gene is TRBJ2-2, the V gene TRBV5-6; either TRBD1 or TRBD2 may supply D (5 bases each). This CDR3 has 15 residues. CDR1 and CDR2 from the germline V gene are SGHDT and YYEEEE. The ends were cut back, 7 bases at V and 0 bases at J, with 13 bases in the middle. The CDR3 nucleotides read TGTGCCAGCGGGATAGGGACGACGAACACCGGGGAGCTGTTTTTT. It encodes CASGIGTTNTGELFF.

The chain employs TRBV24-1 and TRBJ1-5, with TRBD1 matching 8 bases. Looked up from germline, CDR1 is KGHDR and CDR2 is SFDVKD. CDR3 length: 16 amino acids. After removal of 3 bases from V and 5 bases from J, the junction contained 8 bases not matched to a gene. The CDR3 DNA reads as TGTGCCACCAGTGATCCAAGACAGGGGAGCGATCAGCCCCAGCATTTT. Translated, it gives CATSDPRQGSDQPQHF.

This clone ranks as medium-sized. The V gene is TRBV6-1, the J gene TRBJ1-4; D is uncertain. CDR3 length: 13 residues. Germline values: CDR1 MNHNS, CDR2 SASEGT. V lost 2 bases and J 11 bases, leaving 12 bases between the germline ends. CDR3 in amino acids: CASSESQPFKLFF. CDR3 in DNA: TGTGCCAGCAGTGAATCTCAACCGTTTAAACTGTTTTTT.

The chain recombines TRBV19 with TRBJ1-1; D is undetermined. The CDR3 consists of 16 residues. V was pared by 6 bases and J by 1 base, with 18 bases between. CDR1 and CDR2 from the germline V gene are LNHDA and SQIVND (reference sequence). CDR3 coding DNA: TGTGCCAGTAGGTGGTCGGGTGGGCAGACGAACACTGAAGCTTTCTTT. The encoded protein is CASRWSGGQTNTEAFF.

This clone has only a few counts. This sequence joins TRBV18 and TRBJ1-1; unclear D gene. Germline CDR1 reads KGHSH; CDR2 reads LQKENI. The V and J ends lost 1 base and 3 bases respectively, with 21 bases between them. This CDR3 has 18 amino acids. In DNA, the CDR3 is TGTGCCAGCTCACCACTGGTTATTTTGGGAGGTATGGACACTGAAGCTTTCTTT. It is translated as CASSPLVILGGMDTEAFF.

CDR3 protein: CASSLAPNSYNEQFF. In nucleotides, the CDR3 is TGTGCCAGCAGCTTAGCCCCAAACTCCTACAATGAGCAGTTCTTC. The genes are TRBV11-3 and TRBJ2-1; D unclear. Germline V gene data show CDR1 as SGHNT and CDR2 as YENEEA. This CDR3 region has 15 residues. V shed 1 base and J shed 0 bases, with 7 bases lying between them.

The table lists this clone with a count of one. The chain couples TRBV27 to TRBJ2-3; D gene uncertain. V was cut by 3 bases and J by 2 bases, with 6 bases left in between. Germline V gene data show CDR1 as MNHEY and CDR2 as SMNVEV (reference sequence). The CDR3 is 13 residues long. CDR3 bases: TGTGCCAGCAGTTTCTCTGCCACAGATACGCAGTATTTT. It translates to CASSFSATDTQYF.

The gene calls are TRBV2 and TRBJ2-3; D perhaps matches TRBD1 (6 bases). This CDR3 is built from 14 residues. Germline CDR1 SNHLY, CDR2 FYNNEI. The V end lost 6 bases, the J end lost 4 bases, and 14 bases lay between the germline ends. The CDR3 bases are TGTGCCAGCAGCCGGGACAACTGGGCAGATACGCAGTATTTT. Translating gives CASSRDNWADTQYF.

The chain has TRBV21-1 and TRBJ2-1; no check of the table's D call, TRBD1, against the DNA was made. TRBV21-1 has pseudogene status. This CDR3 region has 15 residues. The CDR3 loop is CANTWAPTAYDEQFF. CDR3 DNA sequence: TGTGCCAACACTTGGGCCCCCACAGCCTACGATGAGCAGTTCTTC.

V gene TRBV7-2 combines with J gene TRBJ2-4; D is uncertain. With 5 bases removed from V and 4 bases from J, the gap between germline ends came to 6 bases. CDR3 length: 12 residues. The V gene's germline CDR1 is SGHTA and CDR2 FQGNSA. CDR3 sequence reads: CASSQQKNIQYF. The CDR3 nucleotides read TGTGCCAGCAGCCAACAAAAAAACATTCAGTACTTC.